This is a list of T cell receptor beta chains from one sample in a study of regulatory T cells in long-lasting Graves disease. Via MiXCR, TCRdb re-called the multiplex PCR reads, giving one row per CDR3 protein. The repertoire holds 400,000 to 450,000 distinct CDR3 sequences, with less than 20% as singletons. The same data also went into a second study, on T cells in Graves' hyperthyroidism and ophthalmopathy.

The sequencing here drew on peripheral blood mononuclear cells (PBMCs), taken at new diagnosis, from a patient treated with antithyroid drugs. The receptors come from a woman in her thirties with Graves disease. The CDR3 runs from the conserved cysteine through the conserved F or W.

V: TRBV12-5
CDR3: CARSPPNLDRGPYNEQFF

V: TRBV12-3/TRBV12-4
CDR3: CASNRQGALGYGYTF

V: TRBV2
CDR3: CASSEVVGLDYGYTF

V: TRBV20-1
CDR3: CSARGMQREGRPDTQYF

V: TRBV2
CDR3: CASTPGTRYEQYF

V: TRBV10-3
CDR3: CAINIAGRNEQFF

V: TRBV5-6
CDR3: CASRAGTFGDTQYF

V: TRBV5-1
CDR3: CASSKTGNTEAFF

V: TRBV11-3
CDR3: CASSRTGTGGEQYF

V: TRBV30
CDR3: CALDRLNEKLFF

V: TRBV7-2
CDR3: CASSLFIRGSDTQYF

V: TRBV7-9
CDR3: CASSSSGGQDRHEQYF

V: TRBV4-1
CDR3: CASSQRGDETQYF

V: TRBV5-4
CDR3: CASSSSTGIRYNEQFF

V: TRBV20-1
CDR3: CSATDRGKEAFF

V: TRBV18
CDR3: CASSPGGVGAQYF

V: TRBV7-6
CDR3: CASTERQGGAPYEQYF

V: TRBV6-1
CDR3: CASRRLAGNIYNEQFF

V: TRBV27
CDR3: CASSLANSPLHF

V: TRBV9
CDR3: CASSVGTGQPQHF

V: TRBV28
CDR3: CASSLLGGGRELNTEAFF

V: TRBV13
CDR3: CASSDLGPGGYTF

V: TRBV27
CDR3: CASSPGQGGLCTF

V: TRBV6-2/TRBV6-3
CDR3: CASSDVGQGVGEQYF

V: TRBV19
CDR3: CASSIILQETQYF

V: TRBV27
CDR3: CASSFEYTDTQYF

V: TRBV27
CDR3: CASSSGTSDGEQYF

V: TRBV28
CDR3: CASSLQGHQPQHF

V: TRBV27
CDR3: CASINGLVSSEQFF

V: TRBV30
CDR3: CAGDRNTEAFF

V: TRBV6-9
CDR3: CASSYPRDRVEEQYF

V: TRBV13
CDR3: CASSVYLAGVYNEQFF

V: TRBV4-3
CDR3: CASSQTGTGKAEQYF

V: TRBV5-4
CDR3: CASSLAGEGRTEAFF

V: TRBV7-2
CDR3: CASSLAGNSYEQYF

V: TRBV5-4
CDR3: CASSSSGYGTDTQYF

V: TRBV10-3
CDR3: CAIHPGEQSGEQYF

V: TRBV5-6
CDR3: CASSLGRHIQSPLHF

V: TRBV27
CDR3: CASIGVNGEGYEQYF

V: TRBV28
CDR3: CASMVAGGQVEQFF

V: TRBV7-9
CDR3: CASSGLAGIYTQYF

V: TRBV27
CDR3: CASSLGEGGGTETQYF

V: TRBV19
CDR3: CASSRRGVTGLSEAFF

V: TRBV5-1
CDR3: CASSQGAGQPQHF

V: TRBV19
CDR3: CASSIPEPGANVLTF

V: TRBV20-1
CDR3: CSGEWYGEQFF

V: TRBV15
CDR3: CATSGGQGLDTQYF

V: TRBV28
CDR3: CASSSGTGYSPLHF

V: TRBV12-3/TRBV12-4
CDR3: CASSMSWGDTQYF

V: TRBV2
CDR3: CASSESPSTDTQYF

V: TRBV27
CDR3: CASSSSGFKAFF

V: TRBV11-2
CDR3: CASSPAYYEQYF

V: TRBV5-4
CDR3: CASSLASGHNYEQYF

V: TRBV4-1
CDR3: CASSQDGGAMNTEAFF

V: TRBV11-3
CDR3: CASSLAGWNEQFF